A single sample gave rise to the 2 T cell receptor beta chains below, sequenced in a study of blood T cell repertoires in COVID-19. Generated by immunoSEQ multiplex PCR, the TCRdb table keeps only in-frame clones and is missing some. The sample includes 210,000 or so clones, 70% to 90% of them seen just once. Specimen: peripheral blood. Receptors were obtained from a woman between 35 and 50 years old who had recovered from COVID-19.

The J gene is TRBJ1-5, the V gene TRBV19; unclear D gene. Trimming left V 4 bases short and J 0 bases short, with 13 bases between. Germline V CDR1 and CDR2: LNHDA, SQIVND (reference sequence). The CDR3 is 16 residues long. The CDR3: CASSTGRFYSNQPQHF. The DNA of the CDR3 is TGTGCCAGTAGTACGGGGAGGTTTTATAGCAATCAGCCCCAGCATTTT.

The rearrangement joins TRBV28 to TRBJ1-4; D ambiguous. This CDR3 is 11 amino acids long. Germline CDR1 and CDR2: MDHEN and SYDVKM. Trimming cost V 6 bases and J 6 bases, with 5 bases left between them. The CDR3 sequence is CASRSYEKLFF. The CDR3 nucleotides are TGTGCCAGCAGGAGTTATGAAAAACTGTTTTTT. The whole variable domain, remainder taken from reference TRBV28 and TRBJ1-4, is DVKVTQSSRYLVKRTGEKVFLECVQDMDHENMFWYRQDPGLGLRLIYFSYDVKMKEKGDIPEGYSVSREKKERFSLILESASTNQTSMYLCASRSYEKLFFGSGTQLSVL.